This T cell receptor (beta chain) was documented in a study of T-cell reconstitution after alpha-beta-depleted transplantation in children. Unique molecular identifiers were used to barcode this TCRbeta library. From the PCR reads, TCRdb called clonotypes with MiXCR, one entry per CDR3 protein. Counted here are about 110,000 distinct CDR3 sequences, 10% occurring once; the ten biggest clones make up approximately 7.9%. The CDR3 loop spans 17 amino acids. J gave up 2 bases and V 10 bases, and 10 bases lay outside the gene matches. Germline V gene data show CDR1 as LGHDT and CDR2 as YNNKEL (reference sequence).

The chain joins TRBV3-1 to TRBJ2-6; TRBD1 matches 11 bases. The sequencing here drew on PBMCs from the stem cell graft donor, taken from the stem cell graft. This receptor was obtained from a human donor who donated a stem cell graft to a child with acute lymphoblastic leukemia. The DNA for the CDR3 is TGTGCCACCTCCTACCGGACAGGGGGCACTGGGGCCAACGTCCTGACTTTC. Translation gives CATSYRTGGTGANVLTF. Variable domain in full (rest from reference TRBV3-1 and TRBJ2-6): DTAVSQTPKYLVTQMGNDKSIKCEQNLGHDTMYWYKQDSKKFLKIMFSYNNKELIINETVPNRFSPKSPDKAHLNLHINSLELGDSAVYFCATSYRTGGTGANVLTFGAGSRLTVL.